The 26 T cell receptor beta chains listed next were all sequenced from one sample in a study of blood T cell repertoires in COVID-19. The repertoire was sequenced with immunoSEQ multiplex PCR; TCRdb's copy has only in-frame clones and lacks some. The sample has roughly 50,000 clones; around 84% are singletons. Sequenced input: peripheral blood. These receptors came from an elderly woman with COVID-19, enrolled during active disease.

The chain is built from TRBV25-1 and TRBJ2-4, with D possibly being TRBD1 (5 bases). The V gene lost 8 bases and the J gene lost 8 bases, with 16 bases spanning the gap. The length of the CDR3 is 13 residues. In germline, CDR1 is MGHDK, CDR2 SYGVNS. In nucleotides, the CDR3 is TGTGCCAGCTCAGGTTGGCAGGGTGACATTCAGTACTTC. It translates to CASSGWQGDIQYF.

The chain has TRBV25-1 and TRBJ2-7; weak D call: TRBD2 (7 bases). V lost 6 bases and J 6 bases, leaving 15 bases between the germline ends. The CDR3 has 13 residues. Looked up from germline, CDR1 is MGHDK and CDR2 is SYGVNS. The CDR3: CASRPTGGGEQYF. For the CDR3, the DNA is TGTGCCAGCAGGCCGACGGGGGGCGGCGAGCAGTACTTC.

The gene calls are TRBV18 and TRBJ1-1, with a possible D match to TRBD1 (5 bases). This CDR3 comprises 14 residues. CDR1 and CDR2 (germline): KGHSH, LQKENI. V gave up 3 bases and J gave up 1 base, with 9 bases separating them. For the CDR3, the DNA is TGTGCCAGCTCACCGGGACTCAGGAACACTGAAGCTTTCTTT. This translates into CASSPGLRNTEAFF. The full variable domain, completed using reference TRBV18 and TRBJ1-1, is NAGVMQNPRHLVRRRGQEARLRCSPMKGHSHVYWYRQLPEEGLKFMVYLQKENIIDESGMPKERFSAEFPKEGPSILRIQQVVRGDSAAYFCASSPGLRNTEAFFGQGTRLTVV.

The V gene is TRBV18, the J gene TRBJ2-7; the D is unclear. Per the germline V gene, CDR1 is KGHSH and CDR2 is LQKENI. The CDR3 has 16 amino acids. Trimming removed 0 bases at V and 0 bases at J, with 12 bases between. CDR3 region: CASSPPGLPSSYEQYF. The CDR3 region has the DNA TGTGCCAGCTCACCACCCGGTCTGCCCTCCTCCTACGAGCAGTACTTC.

This chain uses TRBV28 with TRBJ2-1, with TRBD1 as a possible D gene (6 bases). CDR1 and CDR2 (germline): MDHEN, SYDVKM. Between the trimmed V and J ends, which lost 7 bases and 2 bases, there was a span of 15 bases. The CDR3 consists of 15 residues. The CDR3 loop reads CASKLLQGPYNEQFF. CDR3 sequence (DNA): TGTGCCAGCAAACTACTACAGGGACCCTACAATGAGCAGTTCTTC.

This clone was detected only a few times. The CDR3 nucleotides are TGTGCCAGCAGCCAAATGGACAGGGGGCATGAGACCCAGTACTTC. Translating it yields CASSQMDRGHETQYF. The chain links TRBV4-2 to TRBJ2-5; TRBD1 aligns across 11 bases. V dropped 2 bases and J dropped 5; count of bases not matched to a gene: 4. CDR3 length: 15 residues. Germline CDR1 and CDR2: LGHNA and YNFKEQ.

The chain is built from TRBV14 and TRBJ2-2, with 8 bases matching TRBD2. V was pared by 4 bases and J by 6 bases, with 7 bases of the junction left unmatched. The CDR3 loop spans 15 amino acids. The germline gives CDR1 SGHDN, CDR2 FVKESK. Written as DNA, the CDR3 is TGTGCCAGCAGCCCACCGGGACTAGTTGCCGGGGAGCTGTTTTTT. Its protein is CASSPPGLVAGELFF.

This chain joins TRBV25-1 and TRBJ2-7; D is ambiguous. V lost 3 bases and J 2 bases, leaving 14 bases between the germline ends. The CDR3 covers 15 residues. The germline gives CDR1 MGHDK, CDR2 SYGVNS. The CDR3, as DNA: TGTGCCAGCAGTGACCCGAGACAAGGAACCTACGAGCAGTACTTC. Translated, it gives CASSDPRQGTYEQYF.

V and J are TRBV30 and TRBJ1-5; 8 bases agree with TRBD1. The CDR3 is made up of 17 amino acids. The V gene end was trimmed by 3 bases and the J gene end by 2 bases; junction bases not matched to a gene: 12. Germline V gene lookup returns CDR1 GTSNPN and CDR2 SVGIG (reference sequence). The CDR3 sequence is CAWSSLQGAPGNQPQHF. The DNA of the CDR3 is TGTGCCTGGAGCTCTCTCCAGGGGGCGCCGGGCAATCAGCCCCAGCATTTT.

The CDR3 protein is CASSSSSVLETQYF. Here the CDR3 DNA reads TGTGCCAGCAGCTCAAGTTCAGTTTTGGAGACCCAGTACTTC. V and J are TRBV7-2 and TRBJ2-5; D gene uncertain. The CDR3 has 14 residues. V shed 4 bases and J shed 5 bases, with 14 bases lying between them. Germline assignment: CDR1 SGHTA and CDR2 FQGNSA.

This clone was observed once. The V call is TRBV15, the J call TRBJ1-1; D unresolved. Trimming left V 0 bases short and J 10 bases short, with 12 bases between. The V gene's germline CDR1 is LNHNV and CDR2 YYDKDF (reference sequence). CDR3 size: 13 residues. The CDR3 nucleotides are TGTGCCACCAGCAGAGATGAGGAGTCATCAGCTTTCTTT. The encoded protein is CATSRDEESSAFF.

The chain employs TRBV19 and TRBJ2-6; D remains unclear. The CDR3 loop spans 15 amino acids. Germline V gene lookup returns CDR1 LNHDA and CDR2 SQIVND (reference sequence). V was clipped by 4 bases and J by 0 bases, with 7 bases between them. The DNA for the CDR3 is TGTGCCAGTAGTACCCCCGGCTCTGGGGCCAACGTCCTGACTTTC. This codes for CASSTPGSGANVLTF.

The chain carries TRBV5-4 and TRBJ2-1, with D possibly being TRBD1 (6 bases). The CDR3 runs 15 residues. With 0 bases removed from V and 7 bases from J, the gap between germline ends came to 14 bases. The germline gives CDR1 SGHNT, CDR2 YYREEE (reference sequence). The CDR3 bases are TGTGCCAGCAGCTTGGGGGGGCGGGCCCTAAATGAGCAGTTCTTC. Translated, it gives CASSLGGRALNEQFF.

In this sample, this clone turned up once. J is TRBJ2-5 and V is TRBV5-1, with a possible D match to TRBD2 (7 bases). The CDR3 has 15 amino acids. Per the germline V gene, CDR1 is SGHRS and CDR2 is YFSETQ. Trimming removed 4 bases at V and 4 bases at J, with 17 bases between. CDR3 DNA: TGCGCCAGCAGCCCCATGTGGGGGGGGCGAGAGACCCAGTACTTC. Protein sequence: CASSPMWGGRETQYF.

This clone was detected only a few times. CDR3 sequence: CSASSGDYEQYF. Written as DNA, the CDR3 is TGCAGTGCTAGTAGCGGGGATTACGAGCAGTACTTC. The rearrangement links TRBV20-1 to TRBJ2-7; 8 bases align to TRBD2. The CDR3 covers 12 residues. The junction had 2 bases not matched to a gene; V was cut back by 3 bases and J by 4 bases. Looked up from germline, CDR1 is DFQATT and CDR2 is SNEGSKA (reference sequence).

The chain recombines TRBV7-9 with TRBJ2-5; 11 bases align to TRBD2. After removal of 5 bases from V and 12 bases from J, the junction contained 8 bases not matched to a gene. The CDR3 consists of 13 residues. The germline V gene encodes CDR1 SEHNR and CDR2 FQNEAQ (reference sequence). The CDR3 DNA follows: TGTGCCAGCAGCCAAGATAGCGGGAGGGCGAAGTACTTC. Translated: CASSQDSGRAKYF. Supplemented by reference TRBV7-9 and TRBJ2-5, the full variable domain reads DTGVSQNPRHKITKRGQNVTFRCDPISEHNRLYWYRQTLGQGPEFLTYFQNEAQLEKSRLLSDRFSAERPKGSFSTLEIQRTEQGDSAMYLCASSQDSGRAKYFGPGTRLLVL.

The chain has TRBV19 and TRBJ2-2, with 12 nucleotides matching TRBD2. Germline assignment: CDR1 LNHDA and CDR2 SQIVND (reference sequence). The CDR3 loop spans 18 amino acids. V shed 3 bases, J shed 5 bases, and the junction held 10 bases outside the gene matches. The CDR3 region is CASSMGLAGTSGTGELFF. The CDR3 nucleotides are TGTGCCAGTAGTATGGGACTAGCGGGCACCTCGGGAACCGGGGAGCTGTTTTTT.

This rearrangement joins TRBV18 to TRBJ2-3, with 7 bases identical to TRBD2. V was pared by 5 bases and J by 3 bases, with 11 bases of the junction left unmatched. The CDR3 spans 16 residues. Germline V gene lookup returns CDR1 KGHSH and CDR2 LQKENI. The CDR3 protein is CASSASAGVKTDTQYF. DNA of the CDR3: TGTGCCAGCTCAGCGTCTGCGGGAGTTAAGACAGATACGCAGTATTTT. The entire variable domain, with the rest obtained from reference TRBV18 and TRBJ2-3, is as follows: NAGVMQNPRHLVRRRGQEARLRCSPMKGHSHVYWYRQLPEEGLKFMVYLQKENIIDESGMPKERFSAEFPKEGPSILRIQQVVRGDSAAYFCASSASAGVKTDTQYFGPGTRLTVL.

The genes are TRBV6-4 and TRBJ1-1; 9 nucleotides align to TRBD1. The CDR3 runs 13 residues. Germline CDR1 is MRHNA and CDR2 is SNTAGT. V was pared by 4 bases and J by 7 bases, with 4 bases of the junction left unmatched. In nucleotides, the CDR3 is TGTGCCAGCAGTGCCGTGGGACAGGGTGAAGCTTTCTTT. It specifies CASSAVGQGEAFF.

This clone was counted between two and nine times. The sample has other DNA sequences that encode this CDR3 too. The DNA of the CDR3 is TGTGCCAGCAGTAGGGACAGGGAAGAGACCCAGTACTTC. This translates into CASSRDREETQYF. The chain combines TRBV2 with TRBJ2-5; the match to TRBD1 covers 9 bases. CDR1 SNHLY and CDR2 FYNNEI come from the germline V gene. The V gene end was trimmed by 5 bases and the J gene end by 3 bases; junction bases not matched to a gene: 1. The CDR3 covers 13 residues.

The CDR3 sequence is CASWGGQGFAYGYTF. The CDR3 bases are TGTGCCAGCTGGGGGGGCCAGGGGTTCGCCTATGGCTACACCTTC. V gene TRBV2 combines with J gene TRBJ1-2; D is perhaps TRBD1 (6 bases). CDR3 size: 15 residues. The V end lost 8 bases, the J end lost 4 bases, and 20 bases lay between the germline ends. Germline CDR1 reads SNHLY; CDR2 reads FYNNEI.

The chain is built from TRBV3-1 (or the pseudogene TRBV3-2) and TRBJ1-1; D is undetermined. CDR1 LGHDT and CDR2 YNNKEL come from the germline V gene (reference sequence). This CDR3 contains 11 residues. V lost 6 bases and J 4 bases, leaving 6 bases between the germline ends. CDR3 coding DNA: TGTGCCAGCAGGGCCGCCACTGAAGCTTTCTTT. Its protein is CASRAATEAFF.

In its sample, this clone was seen a few times. CDR3 sequence (DNA): TGTGCCAGCAGCCCCGCTGGTACAGCTTCGGTGGCCGCTGAAGCTTTCTTT. Its protein product is CASSPAGTASVAAEAFF. The chain employs TRBV9 and TRBJ1-1; D not certain. This CDR3 spans 17 amino acids. The germline CDR1 and CDR2 sequences are SGDLS and YYNGEE. The V end was cut by 4 bases, the J end by 6 bases, with 25 bases between.

CDR3 residues: CASRPPGGVNEKLFF. CDR3 coding DNA: TGTGCCAGCAGACCCCCGGGGGGCGTTAATGAAAAACTGTTTTTT. The chain uses TRBV6-6 and TRBJ1-4; tentatively, D is TRBD1 (6 bases). Looked up from germline, CDR1 is MNHNY and CDR2 is SVGAGI (reference sequence). The CDR3 sequence is 15 residues long. The V end lost 6 bases, the J end lost 4 bases, and 15 bases lay between the germline ends.

The genes are TRBV19 and TRBJ2-7; D is possibly TRBD1 (8 bases). CDR3 length equals 16 residues. Trimming shortened V by 4 bases and J by 4 bases, and 20 bases separated the two germline ends. Germline CDR1 is LNHDA and CDR2 is SQIVND (reference sequence). DNA of the CDR3: TGTGCCAGTAGTAAAAAGCCCGGACAGGGAGGGTACGAGCAGTACTTC. Protein product: CASSKKPGQGGYEQYF.

This sequence joins TRBV6-5 and TRBJ2-1, with TRBD1 matching 9 bases. CDR3 length: 15 amino acids. V dropped 7 bases and J dropped 3; count of bases not matched to a gene: 7. Per the germline V gene, CDR1 is MNHEY and CDR2 is SVGAGI. For the CDR3, the DNA is TGTGCCAGCAATCTCGACAGGGGGGGCTACAATGAGCAGTTCTTC. Its protein product is CASNLDRGGYNEQFF.